This T cell receptor beta chain was captured by sequencing in a study of patients and donors after allogeneic stem cell transplantation. This clonotype was observed at least ten times. V was pared by 5 bases and J by 2 bases, with 12 bases between. Germline-derived CDR1 and CDR2 are DFQATT and SNEGSKA (reference sequence). The CDR3 totals 13 residues. TCRdb processed the RT-PCR reads anew with MiXCR; each CDR3 protein has one entry. The sample carries a few hundred thousand distinct CDR3 sequences, 11% to 15% recorded once. The sequence derives from a human donor who was either an allogeneic HSCT recipient or a stem cell or donor lymphocyte infusion donor (not recorded which). It is not recorded whose cells these are; they may come from a transplant donor. Sequencing was done on a sample of blood, either unsorted or a sorted T cell fraction (not recorded which). This chain joins TRBV20-1 and TRBJ1-2, with a weak D call TRBD1 (5 bases). CDR3 sequence reads: CSAPSQGNYGYTF. As DNA, the CDR3 is TGCAGTGCTCCTAGTCAGGGAAACTATGGCTACACCTTC.